This TCR beta chain was documented in a study of blood T cell repertoires in COVID-19. This clone was counted a single time. Original handling: The assay estimated nucleated cells by amplifying reference gene primers. Only in-frame clones appear in the TCRdb table, and some are missing; sequencing was by immunoSEQ multiplex PCR. From that table come the V and J calls and clone size; the DNA was used to work out D and trimming. The sample has roughly 200,000 clones, roughly four fifths seen once. Categorization into cohorts depended on clinical history that participants reported. Up to 2 weeks before entering the study, exposed participants had met a COVID-19 case. Germline trimming cut 4 bases from V and 0 bases from J; bases unmatched to any gene: 5. Germline values: CDR1 SGHRS, CDR2 YFSETQ. There are 15 residues in the CDR3.

The TCR comes from a woman aged 45-59 years who had been exposed to COVID-19. The chain recombines TRBV5-1 with TRBJ1-2; TRBD1 matches at 8 bases. Sequencing input: PBMCs or T cells enriched from blood (not recorded which). CDR3 in DNA: TGCGCCAGCAGCACCGGACAGGGAGCTAACTATGGCTACACCTTC. This encodes CASSTGQGANYGYTF. Full variable domain (remainder filled in from reference TRBV5-1 and TRBJ1-2): KAGVTQTPRYLIKTRGQQVTLSCSPISGHRSVSWYQQTPGQGLQFLFEYFSETQRNKGNFPGRFSGRQFSNSRSEMNVSTLELGDSALYLCASSTGQGANYGYTFGSGTRLTVV.